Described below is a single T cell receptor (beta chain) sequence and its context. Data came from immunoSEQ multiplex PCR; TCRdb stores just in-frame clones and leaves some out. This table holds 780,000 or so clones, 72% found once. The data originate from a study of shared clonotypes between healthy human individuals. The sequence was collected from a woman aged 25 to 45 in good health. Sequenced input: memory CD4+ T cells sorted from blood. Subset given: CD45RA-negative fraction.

The CDR3 spells CATSREPPRMGQPQHF. In DNA form, the CDR3 reads TGTGCCACCAGCAGAGAACCCCCACGGATGGGTCAGCCCCAGCATTTT. The genes are TRBV15 and TRBJ1-5; no reliable D call. V lost 0 bases and J 6 bases, leaving 15 bases between the germline ends. This CDR3 region has 16 residues. CDR1 LNHNV and CDR2 YYDKDF come from the germline V gene (reference sequence).